This T cell receptor (beta chain) was obtained from a study of circulating CD8 cells and anti-PD-1 response in melanoma. This clonotype is labeled as medium-sized. Four subsets defined by PD-1 and/or TIGIT were sorted from live CD3+CD8+TCRalphabeta+ cells. V lost 1 base and J lost 2, with 5 bases in between. The germline gives CDR1 SGHDN, CDR2 FVKESK. This CDR3 is built from 13 residues. TCR libraries were prepared from 15 ng of total RNA with the QIAseq Immune Repertoire TCR panel. From the reads, TCRdb called clonotypes with MiXCR, one entry per CDR3 protein. The repertoire holds around 270 distinct CDR3 sequences, with 8.9% as singletons.

The sequences come from CD8+ T cells from PBMCs, collected at baseline or after one month of anti-PD-1 therapy (not recorded which). This clonotype was obtained from a human donor with melanoma. The chain combines TRBV14 with TRBJ1-2; D is undetermined. CDR3 loop: CASSQVENYGYTF. As DNA, the CDR3 is TGTGCCAGCAGCCAAGTTGAGAACTATGGCTACACCTTC. The entire variable domain, with the rest obtained from reference TRBV14 and TRBJ1-2, is as follows: EAGVTQFPSHSVIEKGQTVTLRCDPISGHDNLYWYRRVMGKEIKFLLHFVKESKQDESGMPNNRFLAERTGGTYSTLKVQPAELEDSGVYFCASSQVENYGYTFGSGTRLTVV.